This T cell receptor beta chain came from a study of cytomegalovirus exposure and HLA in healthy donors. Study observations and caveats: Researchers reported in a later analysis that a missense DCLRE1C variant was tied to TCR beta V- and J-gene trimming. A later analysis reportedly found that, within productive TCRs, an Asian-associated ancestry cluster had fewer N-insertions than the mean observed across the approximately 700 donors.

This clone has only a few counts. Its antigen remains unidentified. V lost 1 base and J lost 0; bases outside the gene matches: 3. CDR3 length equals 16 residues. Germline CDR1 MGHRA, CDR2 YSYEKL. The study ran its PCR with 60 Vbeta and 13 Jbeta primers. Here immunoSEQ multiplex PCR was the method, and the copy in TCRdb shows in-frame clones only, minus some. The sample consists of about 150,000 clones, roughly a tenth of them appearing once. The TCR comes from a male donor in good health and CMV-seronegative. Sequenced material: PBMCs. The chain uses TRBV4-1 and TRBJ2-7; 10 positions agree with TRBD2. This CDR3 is CASSQGASGSSYEQYF. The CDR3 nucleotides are TGCGCCAGCAGCCAAGGCGCTAGCGGGAGCTCCTACGAGCAGTACTTC.